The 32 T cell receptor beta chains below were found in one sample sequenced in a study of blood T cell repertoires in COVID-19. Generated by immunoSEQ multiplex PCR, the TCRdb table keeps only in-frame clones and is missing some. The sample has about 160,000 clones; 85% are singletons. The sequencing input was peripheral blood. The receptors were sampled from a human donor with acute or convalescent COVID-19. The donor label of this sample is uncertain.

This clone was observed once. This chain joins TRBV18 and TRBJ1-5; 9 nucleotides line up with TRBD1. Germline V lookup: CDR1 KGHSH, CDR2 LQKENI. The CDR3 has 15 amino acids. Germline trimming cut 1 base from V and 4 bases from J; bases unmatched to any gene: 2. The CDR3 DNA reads TGTGCCAGCTCACCACGACAGGGGGAGAATCAGCCCCAGCATTTT. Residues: CASSPRQGENQPQHF.

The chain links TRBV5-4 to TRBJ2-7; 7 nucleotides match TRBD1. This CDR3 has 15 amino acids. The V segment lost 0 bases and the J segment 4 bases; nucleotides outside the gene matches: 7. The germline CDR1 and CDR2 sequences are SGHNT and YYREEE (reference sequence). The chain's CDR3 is CASSLVFKGAYEQYF. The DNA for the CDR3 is TGTGCCAGCAGCTTGGTGTTTAAGGGGGCATACGAGCAGTACTTC.

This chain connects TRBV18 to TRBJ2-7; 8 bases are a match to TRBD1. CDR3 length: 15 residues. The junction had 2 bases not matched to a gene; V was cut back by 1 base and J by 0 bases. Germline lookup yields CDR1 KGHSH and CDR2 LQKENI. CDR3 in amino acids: CASSPQQGDSYEQYF. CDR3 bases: TGTGCCAGCTCACCACAACAGGGGGACTCCTACGAGCAGTACTTC.

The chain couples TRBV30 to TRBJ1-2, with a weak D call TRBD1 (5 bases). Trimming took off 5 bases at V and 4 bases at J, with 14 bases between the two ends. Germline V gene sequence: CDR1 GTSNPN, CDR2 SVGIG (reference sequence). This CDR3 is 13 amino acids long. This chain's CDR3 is CAWGARAPYGYTF. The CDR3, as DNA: TGTGCCTGGGGGGCCAGGGCTCCCTATGGCTACACCTTC.

The DNA of the CDR3 is TGTGCCAGCAGCCAAGATGTGGGGGGGATCACTGAAGCTTTCTTT. Its translation: CASSQDVGGITEAFF. The chain couples TRBV4-2 to TRBJ1-1, with D possibly matching TRBD1 (5 bases). V gave up 0 bases and J gave up 4 bases, with 12 bases separating them. CDR1 LGHNA and CDR2 YNFKEQ come from the germline V gene. This CDR3 contains 15 residues.

The chain's CDR3 is CASGGLSSYNEQFF. As DNA, the CDR3 is TGTGCCAGCGGAGGACTTAGCTCCTACAATGAGCAGTTCTTC. This chain connects TRBV5-6 to TRBJ2-1; D possibly corresponds to TRBD2 (5 bases). The V gene lost 7 bases and the J gene lost 0 bases, with 11 bases spanning the gap. Germline loops: CDR1 SGHDT, CDR2 YYEEEE. The CDR3 consists of 14 residues.

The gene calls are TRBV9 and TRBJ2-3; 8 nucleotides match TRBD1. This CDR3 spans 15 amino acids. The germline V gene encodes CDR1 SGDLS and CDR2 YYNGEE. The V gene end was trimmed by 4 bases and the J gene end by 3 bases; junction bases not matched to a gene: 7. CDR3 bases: TGTGCCAGCAGCTATACAGGGGGTCGGACAGATACGCAGTATTTT. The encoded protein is CASSYTGGRTDTQYF.

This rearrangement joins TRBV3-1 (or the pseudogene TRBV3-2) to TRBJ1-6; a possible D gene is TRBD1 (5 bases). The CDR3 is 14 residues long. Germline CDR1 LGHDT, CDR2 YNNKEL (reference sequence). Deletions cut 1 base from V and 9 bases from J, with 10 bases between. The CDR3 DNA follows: TGTGCCAGCAGCCAAGGTCAGGGTGGTTCACCCCTCCACTTT. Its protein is CASSQGQGGSPLHF.

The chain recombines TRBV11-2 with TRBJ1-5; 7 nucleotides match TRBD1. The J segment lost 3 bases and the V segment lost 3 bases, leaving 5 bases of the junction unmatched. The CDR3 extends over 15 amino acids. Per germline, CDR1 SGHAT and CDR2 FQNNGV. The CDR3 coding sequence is TGTGCCAGCAGCTTTACCAGGGGGTCCAATCAGCCCCAGCATTTT. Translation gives CASSFTRGSNQPQHF.

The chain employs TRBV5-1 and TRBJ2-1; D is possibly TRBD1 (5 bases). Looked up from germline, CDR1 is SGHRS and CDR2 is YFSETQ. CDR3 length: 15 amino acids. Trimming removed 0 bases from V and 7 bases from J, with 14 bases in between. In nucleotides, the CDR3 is TGCGCCAGCAGCTTGGTGCCAGGGAAAGGGAATGAGCAGTTCTTC. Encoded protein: CASSLVPGKGNEQFF.

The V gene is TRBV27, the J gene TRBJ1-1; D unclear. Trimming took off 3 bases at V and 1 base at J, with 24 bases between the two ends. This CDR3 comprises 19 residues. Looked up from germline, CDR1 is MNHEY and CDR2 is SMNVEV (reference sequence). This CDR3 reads CASSFQPPGLWAGNTEAFF. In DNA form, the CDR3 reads TGTGCCAGCAGTTTTCAGCCCCCGGGCCTTTGGGCGGGGAACACTGAAGCTTTCTTT.

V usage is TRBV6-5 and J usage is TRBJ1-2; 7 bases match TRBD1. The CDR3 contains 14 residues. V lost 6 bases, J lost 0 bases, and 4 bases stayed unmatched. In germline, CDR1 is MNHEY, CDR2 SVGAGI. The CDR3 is CASRDGQANYGYTF. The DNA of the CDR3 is TGTGCCAGCAGGGACGGACAGGCTAACTATGGCTACACCTTC.

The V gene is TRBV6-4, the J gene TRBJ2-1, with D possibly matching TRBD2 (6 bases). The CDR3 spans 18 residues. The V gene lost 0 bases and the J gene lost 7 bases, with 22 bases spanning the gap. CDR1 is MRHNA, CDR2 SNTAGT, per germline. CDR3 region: CASSDSIRRGGPGNEQFF. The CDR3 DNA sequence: TGTGCCAGCAGTGACTCGATTAGGAGGGGAGGACCGGGTAATGAGCAGTTCTTC.

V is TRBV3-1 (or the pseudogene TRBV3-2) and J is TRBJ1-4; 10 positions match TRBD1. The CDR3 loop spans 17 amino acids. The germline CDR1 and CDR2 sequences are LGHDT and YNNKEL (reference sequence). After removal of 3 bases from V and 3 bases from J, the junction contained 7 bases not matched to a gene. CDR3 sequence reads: CASSHSGTGVPNEKLFF. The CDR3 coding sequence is TGTGCCAGCAGCCACTCCGGGACAGGGGTTCCTAATGAAAAACTGTTTTTT.

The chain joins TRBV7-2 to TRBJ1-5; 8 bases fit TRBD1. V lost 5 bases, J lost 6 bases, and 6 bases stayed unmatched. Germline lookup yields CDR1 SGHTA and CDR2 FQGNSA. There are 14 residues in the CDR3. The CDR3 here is CASSSGRGPQPQHF. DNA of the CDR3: TGTGCCAGCAGCAGCGGCAGGGGGCCTCAGCCCCAGCATTTT.

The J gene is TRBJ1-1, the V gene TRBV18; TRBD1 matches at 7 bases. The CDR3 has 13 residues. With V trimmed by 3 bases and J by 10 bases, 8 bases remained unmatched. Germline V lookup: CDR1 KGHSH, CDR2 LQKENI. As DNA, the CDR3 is TGTGCCAGCTCACCTGGAAGGGGGCCGGCAGCTTTCTTT. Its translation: CASSPGRGPAAFF.

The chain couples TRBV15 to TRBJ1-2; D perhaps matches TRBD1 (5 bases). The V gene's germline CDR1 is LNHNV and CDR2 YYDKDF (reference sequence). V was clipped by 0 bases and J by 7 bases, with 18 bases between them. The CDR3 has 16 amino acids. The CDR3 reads CATSRDLVGGKAGYTF. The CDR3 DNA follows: TGTGCCACCAGCAGAGATCTGGTCGGGGGGAAGGCTGGCTACACCTTC. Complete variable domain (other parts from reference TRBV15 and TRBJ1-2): DAMVIQNPRYQVTQFGKPVTLSCSQTLNHNVMYWYQQKSSQAPKLLFHYYDKDFNNEADTPDNFQSRRPNTSFCFLDIRSPGLGDTAMYLCATSRDLVGGKAGYTFGSGTRLTVV.

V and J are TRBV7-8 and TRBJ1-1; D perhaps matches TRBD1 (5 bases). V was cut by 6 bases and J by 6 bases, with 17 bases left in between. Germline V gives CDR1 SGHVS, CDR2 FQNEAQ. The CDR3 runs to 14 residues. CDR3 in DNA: TGTGCCAGCAGTTCCCGGACGGGGGACCCTGAAGCTTTCTTT. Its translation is CASSSRTGDPEAFF.

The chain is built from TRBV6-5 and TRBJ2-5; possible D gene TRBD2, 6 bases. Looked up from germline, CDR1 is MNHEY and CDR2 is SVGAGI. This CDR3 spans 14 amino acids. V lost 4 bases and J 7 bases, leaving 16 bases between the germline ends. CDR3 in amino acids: CASSWGFGGGTQYF. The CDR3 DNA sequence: TGTGCCAGCAGTTGGGGGTTTGGGGGAGGGACCCAGTACTTC.

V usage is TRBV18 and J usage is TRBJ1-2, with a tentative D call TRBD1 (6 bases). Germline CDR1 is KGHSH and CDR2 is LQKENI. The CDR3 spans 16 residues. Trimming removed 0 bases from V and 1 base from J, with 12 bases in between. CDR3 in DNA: TGTGCCAGCTCACCACCACCAGGGGCCCTTAACTATGGCTACACCTTC. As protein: CASSPPPGALNYGYTF.

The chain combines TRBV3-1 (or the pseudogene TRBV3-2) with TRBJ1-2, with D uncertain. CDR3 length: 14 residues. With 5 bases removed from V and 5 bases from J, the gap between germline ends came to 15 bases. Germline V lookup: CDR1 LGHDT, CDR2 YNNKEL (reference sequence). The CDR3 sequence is CASSYTTVYYGYTF. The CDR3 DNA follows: TGTGCCAGCAGCTATACAACAGTATATTATGGCTACACCTTC.

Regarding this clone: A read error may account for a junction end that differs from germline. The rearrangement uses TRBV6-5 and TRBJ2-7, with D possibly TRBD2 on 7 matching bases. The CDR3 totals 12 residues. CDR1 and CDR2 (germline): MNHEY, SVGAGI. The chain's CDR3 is CATKRGAYEWFF. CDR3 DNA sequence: TGTGCCACCAAACGGGGGGCCTACGAGTGGTTCTTC.

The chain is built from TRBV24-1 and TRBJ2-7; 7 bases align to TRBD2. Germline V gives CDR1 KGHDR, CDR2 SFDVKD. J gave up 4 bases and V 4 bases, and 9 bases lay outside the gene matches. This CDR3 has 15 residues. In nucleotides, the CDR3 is TGTGCCACCAGTGACCCGAAAAGTAGCGGGTACGAGCAGTACTTC. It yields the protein CATSDPKSSGYEQYF.

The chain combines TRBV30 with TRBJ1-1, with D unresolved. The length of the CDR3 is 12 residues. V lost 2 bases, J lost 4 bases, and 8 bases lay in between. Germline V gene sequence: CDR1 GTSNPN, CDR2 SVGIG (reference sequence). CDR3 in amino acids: CAWSFTVTEAFF. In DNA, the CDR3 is TGTGCCTGGAGTTTCACAGTCACTGAAGCTTTCTTT.

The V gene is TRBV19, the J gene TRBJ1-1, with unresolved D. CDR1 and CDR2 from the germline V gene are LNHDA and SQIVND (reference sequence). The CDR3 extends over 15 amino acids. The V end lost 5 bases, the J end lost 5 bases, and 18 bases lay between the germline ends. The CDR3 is CASSRPRTRGTEAFF. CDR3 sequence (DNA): TGTGCCAGTAGTCGTCCCCGGACTCGCGGGACTGAAGCTTTCTTT.

The CDR3 protein is CASSKGTGDNHNQPQHF. The CDR3 region has the DNA TGTGCCAGTAGTAAAGGGACAGGCGACAACCACAATCAGCCCCAGCATTTT. The chain has TRBV19 and TRBJ1-5; 8 nucleotides agree with TRBD1. V was pared by 4 bases and J by 3 bases, with 11 bases of the junction left unmatched. The CDR3 spans 17 residues. Germline V gene data show CDR1 as LNHDA and CDR2 as SQIVND (reference sequence).

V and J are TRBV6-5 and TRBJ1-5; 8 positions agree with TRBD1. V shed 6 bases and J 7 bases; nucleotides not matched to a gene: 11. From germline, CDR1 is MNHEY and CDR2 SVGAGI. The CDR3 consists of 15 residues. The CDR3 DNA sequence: TGTGCCAGCAGATCCGGAGGGACAGGCCAGCAGCCCCAGCATTTT. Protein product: CASRSGGTGQQPQHF.

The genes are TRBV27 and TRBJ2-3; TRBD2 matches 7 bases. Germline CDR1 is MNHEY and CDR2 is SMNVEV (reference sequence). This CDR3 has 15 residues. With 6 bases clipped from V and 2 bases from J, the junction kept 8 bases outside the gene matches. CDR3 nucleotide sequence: TGTGCCAGCAGCCTAAGGGAGGGCCTCACAGATACGCAGTATTTT. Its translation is CASSLREGLTDTQYF.

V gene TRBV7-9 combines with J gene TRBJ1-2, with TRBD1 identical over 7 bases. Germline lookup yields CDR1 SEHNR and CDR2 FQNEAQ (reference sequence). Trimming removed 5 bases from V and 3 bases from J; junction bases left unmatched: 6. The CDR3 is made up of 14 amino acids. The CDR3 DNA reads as TGTGCCAGCAGCCACAGGACAGGAGACTATGGCTACACCTTC. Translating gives CASSHRTGDYGYTF.

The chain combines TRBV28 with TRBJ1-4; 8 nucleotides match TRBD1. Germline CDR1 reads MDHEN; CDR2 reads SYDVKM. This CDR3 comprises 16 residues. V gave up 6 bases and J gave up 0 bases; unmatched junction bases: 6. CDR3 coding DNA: TGTGCCAGCAGCCCAGGGGGCAGAACAACTAATGAAAAACTGTTTTTT. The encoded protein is CASSPGGRTTNEKLFF.

The CDR3 coding sequence is TGTGCCAGCAGCTTTCTACAGGGGACAGATACGCAGTATTTT. It translates to CASSFLQGTDTQYF. This chain links TRBV11-2 with TRBJ2-3, with 7 bases identical to TRBD1. This CDR3 has 14 amino acids. V lost 3 bases, J lost 3 bases, and 3 bases stayed unmatched. CDR1 and CDR2 (germline): SGHAT, FQNNGV.

DNA for the CDR3: TGTGCCGGAGCGACTACTAGCGTTGAGACCCAGTACTTC. It encodes CAGATTSVETQYF. The genes are TRBV7-9 and TRBJ2-5; 7 bases align to TRBD2. The CDR3 length is 13 residues. Per the germline V gene, CDR1 is SEHNR and CDR2 is FQNEAQ (reference sequence). V trimming: 11 bases; J trimming: 5 bases; junction bases outside the gene matches: 11.